The rows below give T cell receptor beta chains drawn from one sample of a study of OX40 agonist ivuxolimab in advanced cancers. Sequenced by immunoSEQ multiplex PCR; TCRdb stores in-frame clones only, minus some. The sample holds fewer than 100,000 clones, more than 70% seen once. Source: CD4+ or CD8+ T cells sorted from blood, taken in a trial of the OX40 agonist ivuxolimab. These receptors came from an adult with an advanced solid tumor such as melanoma, head and neck, liver or kidney cancer. The CDR3 runs from the conserved cysteine through the conserved F or W. A D gene is named only where the DNA matches it firmly. Clone size is given for some rows only: seen once, a few or many times, or a class if the clone is expanded.

d_gene	j_gene	v_gene	abundance	CDR3nt	CDR3aa
TRBD1	TRBJ1-1	TRBV28	-	TGTGCCAGCAGCCGCGTCTTAGGGGGCGATATGAACACTGAAGCTTTCTTT	CASSRVLGGDMNTEAFF
-	TRBJ2-5	TRBV7-9	-	TGTGCCAGCAGCTTAGGGGTTTCAGGGGAGACCCAGTACTTC	CASSLGVSGETQYF
-	TRBJ2-5	TRBV7-2	-	TGTGCCAGCAGCTTAGGGTGGGGCACCCAGTACTTC	CASSLGWGTQYF
-	TRBJ1-5	TRBV19	-	TGTGCCAGTATAGGGAGGGGACAGCCCCAGCATTTT	CASIGRGQPQHF
TRBD2	TRBJ2-7	TRBV7-9	-	TGTGCCAGCAGCTTTCGACTAGCGGGACCTTTTCGCTCCTACGAGCAGTACTTC	CASSFRLAGPFRSYEQYF
-	TRBJ1-2	TRBV29-1	-	TGCAGCGTTGGACAGGATCGTAACTATGGCTACACCTTC	CSVGQDRNYGYTF
-	TRBJ2-7	TRBV9	-	TGTGCCAGCAGCGCCTATGACAGGAGCTCCTACGAGCAGTACTTC	CASSAYDRSSYEQYF
TRBD2	TRBJ2-5	TRBV18	-	TGTGCCAGCTCACCAAGGAGAGTAGCGGGGGGTCAAGAGACCCAGTACTTC	CASSPRRVAGGQETQYF
TRBD2	TRBJ2-5	TRBV9	-	TGTGCCAGCAGCGTAGGCGTGACTAGCGGACAAGAGACCCAGTACTTC	CASSVGVTSGQETQYF
-	TRBJ1-1	TRBV2	-	TGTGCCAGCAGTGAAACCTACTTCTCAATGAACACTGAAGCTTTCTTT	CASSETYFSMNTEAFF
TRBD2	TRBJ2-1	TRBV6-5	-	TGTGCCAGCAGTTCCCACGGACTAGCGGGTTCTCATGAGCAGTTCTTC	CASSSHGLAGSHEQFF
-	TRBJ1-3	TRBV7-9	-	TGTGCCAGCAGCTTCGGAGCGCTTTCTGGAAACACCATATATTTT	CASSFGALSGNTIYF
TRBD1	TRBJ1-2	TRBV5-4	-	TGTGCCAGCAGCTCTCCAAGGACAGGGGGCGCGGATGGCTACACCTTC	CASSSPRTGGADGYTF
TRBD1	TRBJ1-2	TRBV11-2	-	TGTGCCAGCAGCTTAGCAGGGGGCGGGGGAGTGGATGGCTACACCTTC	CASSLAGGGGVDGYTF
-	TRBJ2-7	TRBV7-6	once	TGTGCCAGCCGAGACAGCCCCGGGACGCTAAGAAGTAATCCATGCTCCTACGAGCAGTACTTC	CASRDSPGTLRSNPCSYEQYF